Following are 11 T cell receptor beta chains from one sample sequenced in a study of blood T cell repertoires in COVID-19. The data were produced by immunoSEQ multiplex PCR, yet TCRdb's version contains in-frame clones alone and is incomplete. The sample includes 210,000 or so clones, about four fifths of them seen just once. Sequencing input: PBMCs or T cells enriched from blood (not recorded which). The receptors were sampled from a woman aged 45-65 years with acute COVID-19.

The rearrangement uses TRBV7-9 and TRBJ1-2; D unclear. The CDR3 contains 14 residues. The V gene's germline CDR1 is SEHNR and CDR2 FQNEAQ (reference sequence). Trimming removed 5 bases at V and 7 bases at J, with 17 bases between. The CDR3 region has the DNA TGTGCCAGCAGCCCGGAATTGGGCGGAGGTGGCTACACCTTC. Translated: CASSPELGGGGYTF.

The chain uses TRBV5-6 and TRBJ1-2, with a tentative D call TRBD1 (5 bases). There are 13 residues in the CDR3. V lost 0 bases and J lost 4, with 7 bases in between. Germline V gene data show CDR1 as SGHDT and CDR2 as YYEEEE. CDR3 loop: CASSLAGGYGYTF. As DNA, the CDR3 is TGTGCCAGCAGCTTGGCGGGGGGCTATGGCTACACCTTC.

In this sample, this clone turned up a few times. The chain couples TRBV5-1 to TRBJ1-2; D perhaps matches TRBD1 (5 bases). Trimming pared 4 bases from V and 9 bases from J, leaving 13 bases between. The V gene's germline CDR1 is SGHRS and CDR2 YFSETQ. CDR3 size: 12 residues. CDR3 region: CASSRDSESYTF. In DNA form, the CDR3 reads TGCGCCAGCAGCCGAGACAGTGAGAGCTACACCTTC. The full variable domain, completed using reference TRBV5-1 and TRBJ1-2, is KAGVTQTPRYLIKTRGQQVTLSCSPISGHRSVSWYQQTPGQGLQFLFEYFSETQRNKGNFPGRFSGRQFSNSRSEMNVSTLELGDSALYLCASSRDSESYTFGSGTRLTVV.

In its sample, this clone was seen a few times. The chain joins TRBV7-2 to TRBJ2-3, with TRBD1 identical over 8 bases. The CDR3 runs to 15 residues. CDR1 is SGHTA, CDR2 FQGNSA, per germline. With 5 bases clipped from V and 3 bases from J, the junction kept 7 bases outside the gene matches. As DNA, the CDR3 is TGTGCCAGCAGCCAGGACAGGGTGAGGACAGATACGCAGTATTTT. Amino acid sequence: CASSQDRVRTDTQYF.

CDR3 nucleotide sequence: TGTGCCATCAGTGGTGGACGGAGGTACAATGAGCAGTTCTTC. This translates into CAISGGRRYNEQFF. This chain links TRBV10-3 with TRBJ2-1; perhaps TRBD2 as D (5 bases). Germline CDR1 reads ENHRY; CDR2 reads SYGVKD. CDR3 size: 14 residues. V lost 4 bases and J 4 bases, leaving 11 bases between the germline ends.

In its sample, this clone was seen a few times. The J gene is TRBJ1-2, the V gene TRBV9; D remains unclear. Per germline, CDR1 SGDLS and CDR2 YYNGEE. This CDR3 region has 14 residues. V was trimmed by 5 bases and J by 4 bases, leaving 15 bases between them. The DNA for the CDR3 is TGTGCCAGCAGTTATTCTCGGGAAGCCTATGGCTACACCTTC. This sequence encodes CASSYSREAYGYTF.

The rearrangement joins TRBV19 to TRBJ2-7; 7 positions match TRBD1. Germline V gene data show CDR1 as LNHDA and CDR2 as SQIVND (reference sequence). V trimming: 7 bases; J trimming: 0 bases; junction bases outside the gene matches: 6. The CDR3 totals 14 residues. The CDR3 spells CASKQTGSSYEQYF. CDR3 nucleotides: TGTGCCAGTAAACAGACAGGGAGCTCCTACGAGCAGTACTTC.

V gene TRBV6-1 combines with J gene TRBJ1-5; maybe TRBD1 (5 bases). V lost 1 base and J 4 bases, leaving 11 bases between the germline ends. The germline CDR1 and CDR2 sequences are MNHNS and SASEGT. The CDR3 is 15 amino acids. This chain's CDR3 is CASSEERGPNQPQHF. The CDR3 coding sequence is TGTGCCAGCAGTGAAGAAAGGGGTCCTAATCAGCCCCAGCATTTT.

The rearrangement links TRBV7-8 to TRBJ1-4; a weak D match, TRBD1 (6 bases). The V gene's germline CDR1 is SGHVS and CDR2 FQNEAQ. V gave up 1 base and J gave up 5 bases, with 11 bases separating them. The CDR3 runs to 15 residues. CDR3 protein: CASSLGGQGNEKLFF. The CDR3 nucleotides read TGTGCCAGCAGCTTAGGGGGGCAGGGGAATGAAAAACTGTTTTTT.

The chain carries TRBV18 and TRBJ1-1; D is possibly TRBD1 (6 bases). This CDR3 is 14 amino acids long. Trimming stripped 4 bases from V and 0 bases from J, with 9 bases between. Germline V gene lookup returns CDR1 KGHSH and CDR2 LQKENI. The CDR3 reads CASSRDRLNTEAFF. In nucleotides, the CDR3 is TGTGCCAGCTCACGTGACAGGTTGAACACTGAAGCTTTCTTT.

The chain joins TRBV5-6 to TRBJ1-1; TRBD1 matches 10 bases. CDR3 size: 13 residues. V was pared by 4 bases and J by 5 bases, with 2 bases of the junction left unmatched. Germline V gene lookup returns CDR1 SGHDT and CDR2 YYEEEE. The CDR3 loop reads CASSRQGATEAFF. CDR3 sequence (DNA): TGTGCCAGCAGCAGACAGGGGGCGACTGAAGCTTTCTTT. The variable domain in full, with the rest retrieved from reference TRBV5-6 and TRBJ1-1, is DAGVTQSPTHLIKTRGQQVTLRCSPKSGHDTVSWYQQALGQGPQFIFQYYEEEERQRGNFPDRFSGHQFPNYSSELNVNALLLGDSALYLCASSRQGATEAFFGQGTRLTVV.